Described below is a single T cell receptor (beta chain) sequence and its context. Repertoires were generated with immunoSEQ multiplex PCR, while TCRdb's copy carries only in-frame clones and drops some. The profile shows about 50,000 clones, roughly four fifths of them singletons. This specimen belongs to a study of blood T cell repertoires in COVID-19. With 11 bases removed from V and 2 bases from J, the gap between germline ends came to 16 bases. The germline gives CDR1 MNHEY, CDR2 SVGAGI. The CDR3 is 13 amino acids. The chain uses TRBV6-5 and TRBJ2-7; tentatively, D is TRBD1 (6 bases). Sequences were obtained from peripheral blood. The receptor was derived from a woman aged 55-70 years with acute or convalescent COVID-19. CDR3: CAGGTGYTYEQYF. The CDR3 nucleotides read TGTGCCGGGGGCACGGGTTACACCTACGAGCAGTACTTC.